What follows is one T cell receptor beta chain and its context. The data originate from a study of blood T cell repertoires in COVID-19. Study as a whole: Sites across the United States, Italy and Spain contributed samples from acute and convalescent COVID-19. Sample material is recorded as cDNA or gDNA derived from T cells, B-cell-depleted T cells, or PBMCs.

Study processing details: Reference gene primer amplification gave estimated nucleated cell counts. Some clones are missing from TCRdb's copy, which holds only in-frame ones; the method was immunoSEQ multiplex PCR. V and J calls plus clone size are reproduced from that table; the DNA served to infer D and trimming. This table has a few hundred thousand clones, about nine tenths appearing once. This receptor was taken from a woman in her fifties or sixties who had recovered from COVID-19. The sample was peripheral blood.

CDR3 in DNA: TGTGCCAGCAGCCAAGTTGTCAGTTCCTCTGGAAACACCATATATTTT. Protein product: CASSQVVSSSGNTIYF. The chain couples TRBV3-1 (or the pseudogene TRBV3-2) to TRBJ1-3, with no clear D. V lost 1 base, J lost 0 bases, and 10 bases lay in between. Looked up from germline, CDR1 is LGHDT and CDR2 is YNNKEL (reference sequence). The CDR3 has 16 residues.